This TCR beta chain was observed in a study of identical twins. Study-level results: Those out-of-frame alpha sequences shared by twins showed an excess of low generation probability.

The CDR3 is 13 amino acids. The germline V gene has CDR1 SGHVS and CDR2 FNYEAQ. Of note for this clonotype: Its specificity is unknown.

TCRdb re-analysed the 5' RACE reads in MiXCR, keeping a single row per CDR3 protein. The repertoire holds 1,800,000 or so distinct CDR3 sequences, with around 29% as singletons. This TCR was recovered from a newborn girl in good health. This chain connects TRBV7-6 to TRBJ1-1; the D gene is possibly TRBD1 (5 bases). Sequencing input: cord blood. The CDR3 protein is CLSVGDSNTEAFF. As DNA, the CDR3 is TGTTTATCAGTGGGGGATTCGAACACTGAAGCTTTCTTT.